The 2 T cell receptor beta chains reported below all come from one sample, sequenced in a study of siplizumab effects on memory and regulatory T cells. Data came from immunoSEQ multiplex PCR; TCRdb stores just in-frame clones and leaves some out. There are just over 60,000 clones in the sample; 79% occur only once, and roughly 0.4% lies in the top ten. The sample taken for sequencing was memory CD4+ T cells sorted from blood. The source of these receptors is a human donor in good health.

The chain links TRBV18 to TRBJ1-2; the D is unclear. V dropped 3 bases and J dropped 4 bases, with 9 bases sitting between them. CDR3 length: 13 residues. Germline V gene data show CDR1 as KGHSH and CDR2 as LQKENI. CDR3 nucleotide sequence: TGTGCCAGCTCACCGGCAGAAATCTATGGCTACACCTTC. This gives the protein CASSPAEIYGYTF.

The chain has TRBV2 and TRBJ1-4; a weak D match, TRBD1 (6 bases). The CDR3 runs to 17 residues. Germline V gene lookup returns CDR1 SNHLY and CDR2 FYNNEI. With 6 bases removed from V and 2 bases from J, the gap between germline ends came to 19 bases. CDR3 coding DNA: TGTGCCAGCAGAGATAAGCGGGGGCGGGAGACTAATGAAAAACTGTTTTTT. It yields the protein CASRDKRGRETNEKLFF.